These T cell receptor beta chains were read from a single sample in a study of CD8 T cells in Susac syndrome. In TCRdb, the immunoSEQ multiplex PCR reads were re-called with MiXCR into one record per CDR3 protein. The sample holds over 120,000 distinct CDR3 sequences, roughly 95% seen once. Input material: CD4+ T cells from PBMCs. These TCRs come from a human donor in good health. The CDR3 runs from the conserved cysteine through the conserved F or W. The D gene is left open where the match is weak. Rows give clone size only sometimes, using once, few, many, or a class for an expanded clone.

D,size,V,J,CDR3,DNA
-,-,TRBV30,TRBJ1-2,CAWSPSEGYTF,TGTGCCTGGAGTCCCTCCGAGGGCTACACCTTC
-,-,TRBV4-1,TRBJ1-2,CASSQAYLEDGYTF,TGCGCCAGCAGCCAAGCCTACTTAGAGGATGGCTACACCTTC
-,-,TRBV2,TRBJ1-4,CASKTRARNEKLFF,TGTGCCAGCAAGACAAGAGCCCGTAATGAAAAACTGTTTTTT
-,-,TRBV29-1,TRBJ2-5,CSQGGGGETQYF,TGCAGCCAGGGAGGGGGTGGTGAGACCCAGTACTTC
-,-,TRBV7-7,TRBJ2-7,CASSLAAGETYEQYF,TGTGCCAGCAGCTTAGCGGCAGGAGAAACCTACGAGCAGTACTTC
-,-,TRBV2,TRBJ2-5,CASIPEVARNAETQYF,TGTGCCAGCATCCCGGAGGTAGCGCGAAATGCAGAGACCCAGTACTTC
-,-,TRBV2,TRBJ2-3,CASSEALRSTDTQYF,TGTGCCAGCAGTGAAGCGCTGCGTAGCACAGATACGCAGTATTTT
-,once,TRBV7-2,TRBJ1-1,CASSPQRVAFF,TGTGCCAGCAGCCCACAGAGGGTAGCTTTCTTT
TRBD1,-,TRBV11-2,TRBJ2-6,CASSSPIPGQGLSGANVLTF,TGTGCCAGCAGCTCGCCAATCCCGGGACAGGGTCTCTCTGGGGCCAACGTCCTGACTTTC
-,once,TRBV5-4,TRBJ1-2,CASSLELSGGRHGYTF,TGTGCCAGCAGCTTGGAGCTGTCCGGGGGAAGACATGGCTACACCTTC
TRBD2,-,TRBV7-2,TRBJ2-7,CASSLVLAGTRGEQYF,TGTGCCAGCAGCTTAGTCCTAGCGGGAACCCGTGGGGAGCAGTACTTC
-,-,TRBV6-5,TRBJ2-3,CASSHDCSSTDTQYF,TGTGCCAGCAGCCACGACTGTAGTAGCACAGATACGCAGTATTTT
TRBD1,once,TRBV19,TRBJ2-3,CASSTGTGPSTDTQYF,TGTGCCAGTAGTACAGGGACAGGTCCTAGCACAGATACGCAGTATTTT
-,-,TRBV19,TRBJ2-3,CASGSDTQYF,TGTGCCAGTGGGTCAGATACGCAGTATTTT
TRBD1,-,TRBV5-1,TRBJ2-3,CASSFGQGDTQYF,TGCGCCAGCAGCTTCGGACAGGGCGATACGCAGTATTTT
TRBD1,-,TRBV12-3/TRBV12-4,TRBJ1-5,CASSTNQGTGYQPQHF,TGTGCCAGCAGTACTAATCAGGGGACAGGGTATCAGCCCCAGCATTTT
-,-,TRBV20-1,TRBJ2-5,CSARGTGGGWETQYF,TGCAGTGCTAGGGGTACGGGCGGAGGCTGGGAGACCCAGTACTTC
TRBD2,-,TRBV12-3/TRBV12-4,TRBJ2-7,CASRYSGSYEQYF,TGTGCCAGCAGATATAGCGGGAGCTACGAGCAGTACTTC
-,once,TRBV7-8,TRBJ2-2,CASSPGRRELFF,TGTGCCAGCAGCCCGGGGAGGCGGGAGCTGTTTTTT
-,-,TRBV19,TRBJ1-5,CASSVSGSSNQPQHF,TGTGCCAGTAGTGTTAGTGGGTCAAGCAATCAGCCCCAGCATTTT
-,-,TRBV24-1,TRBJ1-2,CATSDPSQEGYGYTF,TGTGCCACCAGTGACCCAAGCCAGGAGGGCTATGGCTACACCTTC
TRBD2,-,TRBV20-1,TRBJ2-3,CSARSPSGSDDTQYF,TGCAGTGCTAGGTCGCCTAGCGGGAGTGATGATACGCAGTATTTT
TRBD1,-,TRBV7-2,TRBJ1-2,CASSFGTGLNYGYTF,TGTGCCAGCAGCTTCGGGACAGGGTTGAACTATGGCTACACCTTC
TRBD1,-,TRBV20-1,TRBJ1-5,CSARGQGGDQPQHF,TGCAGTGCTAGAGGGCAGGGGGGGGATCAGCCCCAGCATTTT
-,-,TRBV5-1,TRBJ1-1,CASSLELGGTEAFF,TGCGCCAGCAGCTTGGAGTTGGGAGGGACTGAAGCTTTCTTT
-,-,TRBV6-6,TRBJ2-2,CASSSRRELFF,TGTGCCAGCAGTAGCAGGCGGGAGCTGTTTTTT
-,-,TRBV7-8,TRBJ2-5,CASSLYRLSKETQYF,TGTGCCAGCAGCTTATACAGGCTCAGCAAAGAGACCCAGTACTTC
TRBD2,-,TRBV3-1,TRBJ2-1,CASSKWGREGRNEQFF,TGTGCCAGCAGCAAGTGGGGGCGGGAGGGCCGCAATGAGCAGTTCTTC
-,-,TRBV29-1,TRBJ2-5,CSVEPPDREETQYF,TGCAGCGTGGAACCCCCGGACAGAGAAGAGACCCAGTACTTC
-,-,TRBV12-5,TRBJ2-1,CASGLGRESQFF,TGTGCTAGTGGTTTGGGGCGGGAATCGCAGTTCTTC
-,-,TRBV30,TRBJ1-1,CAWSVRNTEAFF,TGTGCCTGGAGTGTAAGGAACACTGAAGCTTTCTTT
TRBD1,-,TRBV5-4,TRBJ1-2,CASSLDRPYGYTF,TGTGCCAGCAGCCTGGACAGGCCCTATGGCTACACCTTC
-,-,TRBV20-1,TRBJ2-1,CSAKDAPSSYNEQFF,TGCAGTGCTAAAGATGCACCAAGCTCCTACAATGAGCAGTTCTTC
TRBD1,-,TRBV5-4,TRBJ2-1,CASQLQGQGPFGEQFF,TGTGCCAGTCAACTACAGGGACAGGGACCGTTCGGTGAGCAGTTCTTC
-,few,TRBV14,TRBJ1-2,CASSQDPGGYGYTF,TGTGCCAGCAGCCAAGATCCGGGAGGGTATGGCTACACCTTC
TRBD2,-,TRBV5-1,TRBJ2-1,CASRHGLAGVEYEQFF,TGCGCCAGCAGACATGGACTAGCGGGAGTTGAGTATGAGCAGTTCTTC
TRBD2,few,TRBV20-1,TRBJ2-4,CSARGAGFDIQYF,TGCAGTGCTAGGGGAGCGGGATTCGACATTCAGTACTTC
-,-,TRBV3-1,TRBJ2-1,CASSREATLRNEQFF,TGTGCCAGCAGCCGGGAAGCGACATTGCGGAATGAGCAGTTCTTC
-,-,TRBV12-3/TRBV12-4,TRBJ2-3,CASSLIGDTQYF,TGTGCCAGCAGTTTAATAGGAGATACGCAGTATTTT
-,-,TRBV3-1,TRBJ1-2,CASSQEGVNYGYTF,TGTGCCAGCAGCCAAGAGGGGGTGAACTATGGCTACACCTTC
-,-,TRBV7-7,TRBJ2-1,CASSSGQVNEQFF,TGTGCTAGCAGCTCAGGCCAAGTCAATGAGCAGTTCTTC